A single sample gave rise to the 30 T cell receptor beta chains below, sequenced in a study of T cell repertoires in cytomegalovirus infection. These receptors have no known antigen. TCRdb analysed the reads with MiXCR anew, one entry per CDR3 protein. This table has 20,000 to 25,000 distinct CDR3 sequences, roughly 40% appearing once. The sequenced sample was CD8+ T cells from cultured PBMCs, obtained from culture after CMV antigen stimulation. Source of these receptors: a human donor in good health (CMV status not recorded). Some clones in this sample may be carry-over from other donors' samples.

The rearrangement uses TRBV11-2 and TRBJ1-5, with 7 bases matching TRBD1. Trimming cost V 5 bases and J 8 bases; bases outside gene matches: 6. The CDR3 runs 13 residues. Germline CDR1 SGHAT, CDR2 FQNNGV. CDR3 coding DNA: TGTGCCAGCAGCACGACCACAGGGGAGCCCCAGCATTTT. Residues: CASSTTTGEPQHF. Variable domain in full (rest from reference TRBV11-2 and TRBJ1-5): EAGVAQSPRYKIIEKRQSVAFWCNPISGHATLYWYQQILGQGPKLLIQFQNNGVVDDSQLPKDRFSAERLKGVDSTLKIQPAKLEDSAVYLCASSTTTGEPQHFGDGTRLSIL.

At least ten counts were recorded for this clonotype. This rearrangement joins TRBV7-2 to TRBJ1-2; D ambiguous. V lost 1 base to trimming and J lost 8 bases, with 5 bases between them. CDR1 and CDR2 (germline): SGHTA, FQGNSA. The CDR3 contains 11 residues. The DNA for the CDR3 is TGTGCCAGCAGCTTAGGGTGGGGCTACACCTTC. Translated, it gives CASSLGWGYTF.

The chain couples TRBV6-2 or TRBV6-3 to TRBJ2-3; D not resolved. The CDR3 contains 15 residues. Germline V gene lookup returns CDR1 MNHEY and CDR2 SVGEGT. V was shortened by 4 bases and J by 2 bases, with 13 bases between the two germline ends. The CDR3 DNA reads TGTGCCAGCAGTTGGTCCCAATCCTTCACAGATACGCAGTATTTT. It yields the protein CASSWSQSFTDTQYF.

As concerns this clonotype: An end of the junction does not agree with germline; a read error may underlie this. The chain joins TRBV7-2 to TRBJ2-7; 10 bases agree with TRBD2. The CDR3 consists of 14 residues. Per germline, CDR1 SGHTA and CDR2 FQGNSA. CDR3 bases: TGTGCCAGCACCCCGGGACTAGCGCCGCAGGAACCCAATTTC. It translates to CASTPGLAPQEPNF.

The V gene is TRBV7-8, the J gene TRBJ2-5; 9 bases fit TRBD1. CDR1 is SGHVS, CDR2 FQNEAQ, per germline. Unmatched junction bases numbered 12, after V lost 5 bases and J lost 2 bases. This CDR3 is 17 amino acids long. The DNA for the CDR3 is TGTGCCAGCAGCGATCGGGGGGACAGGGAACCTCAAGAGACCCAGTACTTC. It codes for CASSDRGDREPQETQYF.

This clonotype was seen a handful of times. V gene TRBV5-1 combines with J gene TRBJ1-4; unclear D gene. The CDR3 contains 12 residues. The V end lost 5 bases, the J end lost 5 bases, and 7 bases lay between the germline ends. Germline V gives CDR1 SGHRS, CDR2 YFSETQ. CDR3 in amino acids: CASRQMNEKLFF. The DNA for the CDR3 is TGCGCCAGCAGACAGATGAATGAAAAACTGTTTTTT.

The V gene is TRBV20-1, the J gene TRBJ1-1; D unclear. The CDR3 extends over 11 amino acids. Germline lookup yields CDR1 DFQATT and CDR2 SNEGSKA (reference sequence). V shed 5 bases and J shed 5 bases, with 9 bases lying between them. This chain's CDR3 is CSAGGITEAFF. Here the CDR3 DNA reads TGCAGTGCTGGAGGGATAACTGAAGCTTTCTTT.

Many counts were recorded for this clonotype. The V call is TRBV6-2 or TRBV6-3, the J call TRBJ2-2; D unresolved. V lost 4 bases and J lost 8, with 14 bases in between. Germline V gene lookup returns CDR1 MNHEY and CDR2 SVGEGT. The CDR3 runs 14 residues. The CDR3 is CASSLLFSGGELFF. CDR3 in DNA: TGTGCCAGCAGTTTACTCTTCAGTGGAGGGGAGCTGTTTTTT.

This clonotype was counted only a few times. This chain uses TRBV6-5 with TRBJ1-5, with D maybe TRBD1 (5 bases). Trimming removed 2 bases at V and 7 bases at J, with 12 bases between. The CDR3 runs to 14 residues. Germline V gene sequence: CDR1 MNHEY, CDR2 SVGAGI. This CDR3 reads CASSYGAGRQPQHF. The DNA of the CDR3 is TGTGCCAGCAGTTACGGTGCAGGGAGGCAGCCCCAGCATTTT.

This clonotype turned up a few times. This rearrangement joins TRBV28 to TRBJ2-5; D may be TRBD1 or TRBD2 (5 bases each). Deletions cut 6 bases from V and 2 bases from J, with 31 bases between. Per the germline V gene, CDR1 is MDHEN and CDR2 is SYDVKM. There are 20 residues in the CDR3. In nucleotides, the CDR3 is TGTGCCAGCAGCCCGCTCGTTCCCGGGACCCCAAACGACATGCAAGAGACCCAGTACTTC. It translates to CASSPLVPGTPNDMQETQYF. The full variable domain, in which reference TRBV28 and TRBJ2-5 provide the parts outside the CDR3, is DVKVTQSSRYLVKRTGEKVFLECVQDMDHENMFWYRQDPGLGLRLIYFSYDVKMKEKGDIPEGYSVSREKKERFSLILESASTNQTSMYLCASSPLVPGTPNDMQETQYFGPGTRLLVL.

CDR3 loop: CASSPGTGLEAFF. CDR3 coding DNA: TGTGCCAGTAGTCCCGGGACAGGGCTTGAAGCTTTCTTT. V usage is TRBV19 and J usage is TRBJ1-1; TRBD1 matches 9 bases. Germline loops: CDR1 LNHDA, CDR2 SQIVND (reference sequence). Unmatched junction bases numbered 5, after V lost 5 bases and J lost 7 bases. This CDR3 has 13 amino acids.

The rearrangement links TRBV12-3 or TRBV12-4 to TRBJ2-3, with D tentatively TRBD2 (6 bases). V lost 5 bases and J lost 7, with 16 bases in between. This CDR3 is 14 amino acids long. The CDR3 DNA reads as TGTGCCAGCAGTCCCCTCGGAGGAGGGAATACGCAGTATTTT. Translating it yields CASSPLGGGNTQYF.

This clonotype was seen repeatedly, ten times or more. The CDR3 DNA follows: TGTGCCAGCACCCCCCGGGTCATCAATCAGCCCCAGCATTTT. This encodes CASTPRVINQPQHF. The J gene is TRBJ1-5, the V gene TRBV28; D gene unclear. Per germline, CDR1 MDHEN and CDR2 SYDVKM. Trimming shortened V by 7 bases and J by 3 bases, and 13 bases separated the two germline ends. This CDR3 is 14 amino acids long. The whole variable domain, filled in from reference TRBV28 and TRBJ1-5, reads DVKVTQSSRYLVKRTGEKVFLECVQDMDHENMFWYRQDPGLGLRLIYFSYDVKMKEKGDIPEGYSVSREKKERFSLILESASTNQTSMYLCASTPRVINQPQHFGDGTRLSIL.

At least ten counts were recorded for this clonotype. This chain joins TRBV12-3 or TRBV12-4 and TRBJ2-3; D is undetermined. Trimming pared 3 bases from V and 2 bases from J, leaving 9 bases between. CDR3 size: 14 residues. CDR3 sequence: CASSLVLPTDTQYF. The CDR3 DNA sequence: TGTGCCAGCAGTTTGGTTCTACCCACAGATACGCAGTATTTT.

This clonotype was seen a few times. This rearrangement joins TRBV7-6 to TRBJ1-2, with TRBD1 as a possible D gene (6 bases). V was cut by 5 bases and J by 3 bases, with 22 bases left in between. The CDR3 extends over 17 amino acids. In germline, CDR1 is SGHVS, CDR2 FNYEAQ. The CDR3 sequence: CASSPRAGVSFDYGYTF. The CDR3 DNA reads as TGTGCCAGCAGCCCCCGGGCAGGGGTCAGTTTCGACTATGGCTACACCTTC.

The rearrangement uses TRBV24-1 and TRBJ1-3; the D gene is possibly TRBD1 (5 bases). V dropped 1 base and J dropped 0 bases, with 18 bases sitting between them. Germline CDR1 and CDR2: KGHDR and SFDVKD. The CDR3 totals 19 residues. CDR3 nucleotide sequence: TGTGCCACCAGTGATTTACCGGAGGGACCTCTATCCTCTGGAAACACCATATATTTT. This encodes CATSDLPEGPLSSGNTIYF.

This clonotype was picked up a small number of times. The V call is TRBV7-9, the J call TRBJ2-7; TRBD1 might be the D (6 bases). Trimming shortened V by 1 base and J by 3 bases, and 16 bases separated the two germline ends. This CDR3 has 16 residues. Germline CDR1 and CDR2: SEHNR and FQNEAQ (reference sequence). CDR3 coding DNA: TGTGCCAGCAGCTTAGTAAGCCGACAGGTTTTCTACGAGCAGTACTTC. It translates to CASSLVSRQVFYEQYF.

This chain links TRBV6-6 with TRBJ1-5; 9 bases are a match to TRBD1. J was trimmed by 2 bases and V by 5 bases; bases with no gene match: 4. From germline, CDR1 is MNHNY and CDR2 SVGAGI (reference sequence). The CDR3 totals 15 residues. The chain's CDR3 is CASSQQGAGNQPQHF. CDR3 DNA sequence: TGTGCCAGCAGTCAACAGGGGGCTGGCAATCAGCCCCAGCATTTT.

J is TRBJ2-2 and V is TRBV5-6, with 9 bases aligning to TRBD1. The CDR3 sequence is 18 residues long. Trimming at V came to 2 bases and at J to 4 bases, leaving 12 bases not matched to a gene. Germline assignment: CDR1 SGHDT and CDR2 YYEEEE. The CDR3 DNA reads TGTGCCAGCAGCTTACAGGGGGCCACCCCGAGGGGCACCGGGGAGCTGTTTTTT. Protein product: CASSLQGATPRGTGELFF. Supplemented by reference TRBV5-6 and TRBJ2-2, the full variable domain reads DAGVTQSPTHLIKTRGQQVTLRCSPKSGHDTVSWYQQALGQGPQFIFQYYEEEERQRGNFPDRFSGHQFPNYSSELNVNALLLGDSALYLCASSLQGATPRGTGELFFGEGSRLTVL.

Comments on this clonotype: The germline gene is not matched at one end of the junction; a read error may be the cause. The chain couples TRBV2 to TRBJ2-3; TRBD2 matches 9 bases. The CDR3 is made up of 20 amino acids. In germline, CDR1 is SNHLY, CDR2 FYNNEI. The CDR3 here is CVSSTQKGGLAGTSTDTQYF. The CDR3 DNA follows: TGTGTCAGCAGTACCCAGAAGGGTGGTCTAGCGGGGACTAGCACAGATACGCAGTATTTT. The whole variable domain, remainder taken from reference TRBV2 and TRBJ2-3, is EPEVTQTPSHQVTQMGQEVILRCVPISNHLYFYWYRQILGQKVEFLVSFYNNEISEKSEIFDDQFSVERPDGSNFTLKIRSTKLEDSAMYFCVSSTQKGGLAGTSTDTQYFGPGTRLTVL.

The chain joins TRBV6-5 to TRBJ1-1; 7 positions agree with TRBD1. With 0 bases clipped from V and 5 bases from J, the junction kept 12 bases outside the gene matches. CDR1 MNHEY and CDR2 SVGAGI come from the germline V gene. The CDR3 length is 17 residues. CDR3 residues: CASSYSSRGIIGTEAFF. The CDR3, as DNA: TGTGCCAGCAGTTACTCGAGCAGGGGGATTATCGGGACTGAAGCTTTCTTT.

The chain recombines TRBV5-1 with TRBJ2-1; 9 bases match TRBD1. CDR1 SGHRS and CDR2 YFSETQ come from the germline V gene. After removal of 5 bases from V and 5 bases from J, the junction contained 8 bases not matched to a gene. There are 15 residues in the CDR3. CDR3 protein: CASSRTGGTNNEQFF. The CDR3 DNA sequence: TGCGCCAGCAGTCGAACAGGGGGCACCAACAATGAGCAGTTCTTC.

This chain connects TRBV7-8 to TRBJ1-5; D is unclear. The CDR3 length is 15 residues. V lost 5 bases and J lost 0, with 11 bases in between. The germline gives CDR1 SGHVS, CDR2 FQNEAQ. The CDR3 loop is CASSAHGSSNQPQHF. CDR3 bases: TGTGCCAGCAGCGCCCACGGGAGTAGCAATCAGCCCCAGCATTTT.

This clonotype was found many times. The chain joins TRBV12-3 or TRBV12-4 to TRBJ2-5, with 7 bases that match TRBD2. V shed 6 bases, J shed 2 bases, and the junction held 6 bases outside the gene matches. The CDR3 is 14 residues long. CDR3 region: CASSLGGRQETQYF. CDR3 nucleotides: TGTGCCAGCAGCCTAGGCGGGAGACAAGAGACCCAGTACTTC.

This clonotype turned up a few times. This chain connects TRBV7-9 to TRBJ2-6; D gene ambiguous. The CDR3 extends over 14 amino acids. The germline gives CDR1 SEHNR, CDR2 FQNEAQ (reference sequence). Deletions cut 5 bases from V and 4 bases from J, with 9 bases between. CDR3 amino acids: CASSAGPGANVLTF. The CDR3 nucleotides are TGTGCCAGCAGCGCAGGTCCCGGGGCCAACGTCCTGACTTTC.

At least ten counts were recorded for this clonotype. This chain joins TRBV13 and TRBJ1-5; D is ambiguous. The germline V and J ends were trimmed by 1 base and 7 bases, with 5 bases remaining between them. This CDR3 comprises 12 residues. Germline CDR1 is PRHDT and CDR2 is FYEKMQ (reference sequence). CDR3 DNA sequence: TGTGCCAGCAGCTTAGACGGGCAGCCCCAGCATTTT. It specifies CASSLDGQPQHF. Together with reference TRBV13 and TRBJ1-5, the CDR3 gives the full variable domain: AAGVIQSPRHLIKEKRETATLKCYPIPRHDTVYWYQQGPGQDPQFLISFYEKMQSDKGSIPDRFSAQQFSDYHSELNMSSLELGDSALYFCASSLDGQPQHFGDGTRLSIL.

This clonotype was seen only a few times. The rearrangement joins TRBV11-2 to TRBJ2-3; TRBD2 matches 7 bases. The CDR3 has 12 residues. Per germline, CDR1 SGHAT and CDR2 FQNNGV. V shed 5 bases, J shed 10 bases, and the junction held 6 bases outside the gene matches. CDR3 nucleotide sequence: TGTGCCAGCAGCCCCAGGGAGGGAGCGCAGTATTTT. This translates into CASSPREGAQYF.

This sequence joins TRBV11-2 and TRBJ2-7; D may be TRBD1 (5 bases). The V gene's germline CDR1 is SGHAT and CDR2 FQNNGV. This CDR3 contains 14 residues. V gave up 0 bases and J gave up 6 bases, with 12 bases separating them. In nucleotides, the CDR3 is TGTGCCAGCAGCTTAGAGGGCCAGGGTTCCGAGCAGTACTTC. It translates to CASSLEGQGSEQYF.

Many counts were recorded for this clonotype. CDR3 coding DNA: TGTGCCAGCAGCCCGGGGGGAGTGGGAAATACGCAGTATTTT. This codes for CASSPGGVGNTQYF. The chain joins TRBV7-6 to TRBJ2-3; the match to TRBD2 covers 7 bases. The junction had 9 bases not matched to a gene; V was cut back by 5 bases and J by 7 bases. The V gene's germline CDR1 is SGHVS and CDR2 FNYEAQ. The CDR3 consists of 14 residues. Together with reference TRBV7-6 and TRBJ2-3, the CDR3 gives the full variable domain: GAGVSQSPRYKVTKRGQDVALRCDPISGHVSLYWYRQALGQGPEFLTYFNYEAQQDKSGLPNDRFSAERPEGSISTLTIQRTEQRDSAMYRCASSPGGVGNTQYFGPGTRLTVL.

Many counts were recorded for this clonotype. The chain couples TRBV6-2 or TRBV6-3 to TRBJ2-1; 8 nucleotides match TRBD2. Germline lookup yields CDR1 MNHEY and CDR2 SVGEGT. Trimming at V came to 0 bases and at J to 0 bases, leaving 10 bases not matched to a gene. This CDR3 contains 19 residues. CDR3 in amino acids: CASSYSERSGTSSYNEQFF. The DNA of the CDR3 is TGTGCCAGCAGTTACTCGGAAAGATCCGGGACTAGCTCCTACAATGAGCAGTTCTTC.